Below, 25 T cell receptor beta chains from the same sample are listed, as sequenced in a study of cytomegalovirus exposure and HLA in healthy donors. The primer mix had 60 Vbeta and 13 Jbeta primers. Only in-frame clones appear in the TCRdb table, and some are missing; sequencing was by immunoSEQ multiplex PCR. The sample consists of fewer than 130,000 clones, 55% to 75% of them appearing once. The specimen sequenced was PBMCs. These receptors were obtained from a man younger than 45 in good health and CMV-seropositive.

CDR3 sequence: CATSARREATEAFF. The CDR3 DNA sequence: TGTGCCACCAGCGCCCGGAGGGAGGCCACTGAAGCTTTCTTT. This chain links TRBV15 with TRBJ1-1, with D uncertain. V lost 5 bases, J lost 4 bases, and 14 bases lay in between. This CDR3 spans 14 amino acids. CDR1 and CDR2 (germline): LNHNV, YYDKDF (reference sequence).

The gene calls are TRBV27 and TRBJ2-1, with TRBD2 identical over 11 bases. This CDR3 has 16 amino acids. Germline CDR1 and CDR2: MNHEY and SMNVEV (reference sequence). The ends lost 3 bases at V and 4 bases at J; junction bases unmatched: 5. This CDR3 reads CASSFVLAGGYNEQFF. DNA of the CDR3: TGTGCCAGCAGTTTCGTCCTAGCGGGGGGTTACAATGAGCAGTTCTTC.

The rearrangement links TRBV10-3 to TRBJ2-5; D might be TRBD1 (5 bases). Trimming left V 6 bases short and J 5 bases short, with 13 bases between. CDR1 ENHRY and CDR2 SYGVKD come from the germline V gene. The CDR3 has 13 amino acids. The chain's CDR3 is CAISRQIKETQYF. The DNA for the CDR3 is TGTGCCATCAGCCGACAGATTAAGGAGACCCAGTACTTC.

In its sample, this clone was seen once. The V and J genes are TRBV7-9 and TRBJ1-2; 8 nucleotides agree with TRBD1. The CDR3 runs to 15 residues. Germline-derived CDR1 and CDR2 are SEHNR and FQNEAQ (reference sequence). After removal of 5 bases from V and 3 bases from J, the junction contained 8 bases not matched to a gene. The CDR3 loop reads CASSPYGQGHYGYTF. The CDR3 DNA follows: TGTGCCAGCAGCCCATACGGACAGGGACACTATGGCTACACCTTC.

The chain uses TRBV7-9 and TRBJ2-5, with 7 bases identical to TRBD1. CDR1 is SEHNR and CDR2 is FQNEAQ in the germline V gene (reference sequence). There are 16 residues in the CDR3. V trimming: 3 bases; J trimming: 4 bases; junction bases outside the gene matches: 11. The CDR3 here is CASSFVYDRVGETQYF. CDR3 DNA sequence: TGTGCCAGCAGCTTTGTTTATGACAGGGTTGGAGAGACCCAGTACTTC.

J is TRBJ2-7 and V is TRBV6-1; TRBD1 agrees at 11 bases. The CDR3 length is 15 residues. In germline, CDR1 is MNHNS, CDR2 SASEGT. Unmatched junction bases numbered 1, after V lost 3 bases and J lost 0 bases. As DNA, the CDR3 is TGTGCCAGCAGTGACGGGACAGGGGGCTCCTACGAGCAGTACTTC. This translates into CASSDGTGGSYEQYF.

V usage is TRBV15 and J usage is TRBJ1-4; D ambiguous. There are 16 residues in the CDR3. V shed 3 bases and J shed 4 bases, with 15 bases lying between them. Germline CDR1 is LNHNV and CDR2 is YYDKDF (reference sequence). CDR3 region: CATSSPTGVFNEKLFF. In DNA, the CDR3 is TGTGCCACCAGCAGTCCTACGGGTGTCTTTAATGAAAAACTGTTTTTT.

The chain joins TRBV27 to TRBJ2-3, with TRBD1 as a possible D gene (6 bases). This CDR3 region has 16 residues. Germline values: CDR1 MNHEY, CDR2 SMNVEV (reference sequence). V was pared by 3 bases and J by 0 bases, with 13 bases between. The CDR3 sequence is CASSFRQVRSTDTQYF. The CDR3 DNA follows: TGTGCCAGCAGTTTTAGACAGGTACGAAGCACAGATACGCAGTATTTT.

This clone turned up a few times. The chain carries TRBV7-6 and TRBJ1-1, with 8 bases lining up with TRBD1. The junction had 7 bases not matched to a gene; V was cut back by 4 bases and J by 3 bases. This CDR3 is 15 amino acids long. Germline lookup yields CDR1 SGHVS and CDR2 FNYEAQ. The CDR3 protein is CASSSRQGRDTEAFF. The CDR3 DNA sequence: TGTGCCAGCAGCTCACGACAGGGGCGTGACACTGAAGCTTTCTTT.

The V gene is TRBV7-2, the J gene TRBJ1-2, with a possible D match to TRBD1 (6 bases). The V end was cut by 4 bases, the J end by 2 bases, with 17 bases between. Germline-derived CDR1 and CDR2 are SGHTA and FQGNSA. CDR3 length equals 16 residues. CDR3 bases: TGTGCCAGCAGCTCCCTCCGGGGGGGGGCGAACTATGGCTACACCTTC. Protein sequence: CASSSLRGGANYGYTF.

This clone was seen a few times. The rearrangement uses TRBV7-2 and TRBJ2-7, with 9 bases fitting TRBD1. V gave up 3 bases and J gave up 2 bases; unmatched junction bases: 8. In germline, CDR1 is SGHTA, CDR2 FQGNSA. This CDR3 contains 16 residues. The CDR3 DNA sequence: TGTGCCAGCAGCTTCATGGGACAGGGAAATCCCTACGAGCAGTACTTC. Protein product: CASSFMGQGNPYEQYF.

The chain uses TRBV7-6 and TRBJ2-3; maybe TRBD2 (6 bases). There are 17 residues in the CDR3. The germline V gene encodes CDR1 SGHVS and CDR2 FNYEAQ. Trimming left V 2 bases short and J 0 bases short, with 15 bases between. CDR3 in DNA: TGTGCCAGCAGCTTACCAGTGCGGGGCCCCAGCACAGATACGCAGTATTTT. Translation gives CASSLPVRGPSTDTQYF.

This clone appeared once. The V call is TRBV5-4, the J call TRBJ2-7, with TRBD1 identical over 7 bases. The junction had 4 bases not matched to a gene; V was cut back by 1 base and J by 0 bases. CDR3 length: 15 amino acids. Germline CDR1 reads SGHNT; CDR2 reads YYREEE (reference sequence). The CDR3 coding sequence is TGTGCCAGCAGCTTGAAGACAGGGAGCTCCTACGAGCAGTACTTC. It specifies CASSLKTGSSYEQYF.

This chain uses TRBV6-5 with TRBJ2-7, with 8 bases fitting TRBD2. The CDR3 is made up of 15 amino acids. Germline assignment: CDR1 MNHEY and CDR2 SVGAGI. V dropped 6 bases and J dropped 4; count of bases not matched to a gene: 11. CDR3 amino acids: CASSSSRGGLYEQYF. The CDR3, as DNA: TGTGCCAGCAGCTCAAGCCGGGGGGGCCTGTACGAGCAGTACTTC.

The chain joins TRBV7-9 to TRBJ2-3, with 8 bases aligning to TRBD2. CDR1 and CDR2 (germline): SEHNR, FQNEAQ (reference sequence). The CDR3 loop spans 15 amino acids. Trimming removed 8 bases from V and 1 base from J; junction bases left unmatched: 8. CDR3 in amino acids: CASRILTSGTDTQYF. The CDR3, as DNA: TGTGCCAGCCGTATCTTGACTAGCGGCACAGATACGCAGTATTTT.

This chain uses TRBV5-8 with TRBJ2-7; D gene ambiguous. Trimming shortened V by 5 bases and J by 3 bases, and 9 bases separated the two germline ends. CDR3 length: 12 residues. Germline V gives CDR1 SGHTS, CDR2 YDEGEE. DNA of the CDR3: TGTGCCAGCAGTTTACTTCACTACGAGCAGTACTTC. As protein: CASSLLHYEQYF.

This clone was counted a single time. The chain links TRBV15 to TRBJ2-1; D is possibly TRBD2 (5 bases). Germline CDR1 and CDR2: LNHNV and YYDKDF (reference sequence). The V and J ends lost 0 bases and 1 base respectively, with 7 bases between them. The CDR3 spans 15 residues. The CDR3 loop reads CATSRDAGSYNEQFF. The DNA for the CDR3 is TGTGCCACCAGCAGAGATGCGGGTTCCTACAATGAGCAGTTCTTC.

This clone came up once. The chain joins TRBV9 to TRBJ1-3; 7 bases fit TRBD1. The germline V gene has CDR1 SGDLS and CDR2 YYNGEE. This CDR3 region has 17 residues. The ends lost 4 bases at V and 2 bases at J; junction bases unmatched: 12. CDR3 residues: CASSPWTGGLTGNTIYF. CDR3 bases: TGTGCCAGCAGCCCCTGGACAGGAGGGTTGACTGGAAACACCATATATTTT.

This clone was counted only a few times. V gene TRBV6-5 combines with J gene TRBJ1-2, with a weak D call TRBD1 (6 bases). The germline V and J ends were trimmed by 6 bases and 7 bases, with 18 bases remaining between them. Germline values: CDR1 MNHEY, CDR2 SVGAGI. The CDR3 is 14 residues long. This CDR3 reads CASRGEAGGRGYTF. The CDR3 coding sequence is TGTGCCAGCAGAGGCGAGGCGGGGGGCCGTGGCTACACCTTC.

The rearrangement joins TRBV7-9 to TRBJ2-2; maybe TRBD2 (6 bases). Trimming took 0 bases from V and 2 from J, leaving 7 bases between them. The CDR3 has 15 residues. CDR1 is SEHNR and CDR2 is FQNEAQ in the germline V gene (reference sequence). For the CDR3, the DNA is TGTGCCAGCAGCTTAGCGGGAGGCAACACCGGGGAGCTGTTTTTT. Amino acid sequence: CASSLAGGNTGELFF.

The CDR3 region has the DNA TGCGCCAGCAGTGAGTCGGGGCGGGGGGGCATAGATACGCAGTATTTT. Protein: CASSESGRGGIDTQYF. The chain combines TRBV10-2 with TRBJ2-3; 9 bases align to TRBD2. CDR1 WSHSY and CDR2 SAAADI come from the germline V gene. This CDR3 contains 16 residues. V lost 0 bases, J lost 5 bases, and 6 bases stayed unmatched.

This clone has just one count. V gene TRBV5-1 combines with J gene TRBJ1-4; the D gene is possibly TRBD1 (6 bases). Germline CDR1 SGHRS, CDR2 YFSETQ. This CDR3 is 14 amino acids long. V lost 6 bases, J lost 7 bases, and 16 bases lay in between. The CDR3 region has the DNA TGCGCCAGCAAGGATATACAGGGTGGTGAAAAACTGTTTTTT. Translated: CASKDIQGGEKLFF.

This clone showed up just a few times. This CDR3 is CAWSQAAGGKLFF. Written as DNA, the CDR3 is TGTGCCTGGAGTCAGGCGGCAGGGGGAAAACTGTTTTTT. The chain links TRBV30 to TRBJ1-4; the match to TRBD1 covers 7 bases. Germline V gene sequence: CDR1 GTSNPN, CDR2 SVGIG (reference sequence). The CDR3 sequence is 13 residues long. Trimming took 2 bases from V and 10 from J; bases not matched to a gene: 7.

The V gene is TRBV5-1, the J gene TRBJ2-3, with 9 nucleotides matching TRBD2. Per the germline V gene, CDR1 is SGHRS and CDR2 is YFSETQ. The CDR3 is 16 residues long. Trimming took 0 bases from V and 6 from J; bases not matched to a gene: 8. The CDR3 region has the DNA TGCGCCAGCAGCTTGGCCATCGCGGGGGGGAAGGATACGCAGTATTTT. Translation gives CASSLAIAGGKDTQYF.

The rearrangement joins TRBV7-9 to TRBJ2-7, with TRBD1 identical over 8 bases. From germline, CDR1 is SEHNR and CDR2 FQNEAQ (reference sequence). V dropped 4 bases and J dropped 5; count of bases not matched to a gene: 7. The CDR3 runs to 14 residues. CDR3 amino acids: CASSYIQGADEQYF. The CDR3 coding sequence is TGTGCCAGCAGCTATATCCAGGGGGCGGACGAGCAGTACTTC. Filled out from reference TRBV7-9 and TRBJ2-7, the complete variable domain reads DTGVSQNPRHKITKRGQNVTFRCDPISEHNRLYWYRQTLGQGPEFLTYFQNEAQLEKSRLLSDRFSAERPKGSFSTLEIQRTEQGDSAMYLCASSYIQGADEQYFGPGTRLTVT.